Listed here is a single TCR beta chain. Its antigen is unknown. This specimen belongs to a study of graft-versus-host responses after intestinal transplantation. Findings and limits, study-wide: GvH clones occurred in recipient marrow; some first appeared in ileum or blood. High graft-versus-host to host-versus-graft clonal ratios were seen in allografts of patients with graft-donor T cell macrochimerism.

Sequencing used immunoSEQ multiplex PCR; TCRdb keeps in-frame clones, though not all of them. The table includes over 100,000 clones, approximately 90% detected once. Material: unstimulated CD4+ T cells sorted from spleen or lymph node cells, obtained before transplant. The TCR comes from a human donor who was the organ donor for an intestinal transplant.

CDR3 sequence: CASSPTSGEVYEQYF. Here the CDR3 DNA reads TGTGCCAGCAGTCCGACTAGCGGGGAGGTCTACGAGCAGTACTTC. The V call is TRBV2, the J call TRBJ2-7; 11 bases match TRBD2. Germline V gene lookup returns CDR1 SNHLY and CDR2 FYNNEI. With V trimmed by 5 bases and J by 3 bases, 6 bases remained unmatched. The CDR3 runs to 15 residues.